The rows below give T cell receptor beta chains drawn from one sample of a study of T cells in Graves' hyperthyroidism and ophthalmopathy. TCRdb used MiXCR to reprocess the multiplex PCR reads, holding one entry per CDR3 protein. The table shows hundreds of thousands of distinct CDR3 sequences, with 15% to 20% occurring only once. The sequenced sample consisted of blood. The origin of the receptors is a woman younger than 30 with Graves' ophthalmopathy. Both conserved end residues are part of each CDR3. A D gene is named only where the DNA matches it firmly. Size values are once, few and many counts, or a class for expanded clones, and some rows have none.

clone_size: .
v_call: TRBV27
j_call: TRBJ1-6
d_call: TRBD1
cdr3_aa: CAIGQGSYNSPLHF
cdr3_nt: TGTGCCATCGGACAGGGGAGTTATAATTCACCCCTCCACTTT

clone_size: many
v_call: TRBV20-1
j_call: TRBJ1-6
d_call: TRBD1
cdr3_aa: CSADVTGPNSPLHF
cdr3_nt: TGCAGTGCCGACGTGACAGGGCCTAATTCACCCCTCCACTTT

clone_size: many
v_call: TRBV4-1
j_call: TRBJ2-1
d_call: .
cdr3_aa: CASSQDKVTYNEQFF
cdr3_nt: TGCGCCAGCAGCCAAGATAAAGTGACTTACAATGAGCAGTTCTTC

clone_size: many
v_call: TRBV18
j_call: TRBJ2-1
d_call: TRBD2
cdr3_aa: CASSPASGQHNEQFF
cdr3_nt: TGTGCCAGCTCACCAGCTAGCGGGCAACACAATGAGCAGTTCTTC

clone_size: .
v_call: TRBV6-6
j_call: TRBJ1-4
d_call: .
cdr3_aa: CASSYLREVNEKLFF
cdr3_nt: TGTGCCAGCAGTTACCTACGGGAAGTGAATGAAAAACTGTTTTTT

clone_size: many
v_call: TRBV2
j_call: TRBJ1-2
d_call: .
cdr3_aa: CASSQTLTGYGYGYTF
cdr3_nt: TGTGCCAGCAGTCAAACCTTAACAGGGTATGGCTATGGCTACACCTTC

clone_size: many
v_call: TRBV10-3
j_call: TRBJ2-7
d_call: TRBD2
cdr3_aa: CAISESAQRGEQYF
cdr3_nt: TGTGCCATCAGTGAGTCGGCGCAGCGGGGCGAGCAGTACTTC

clone_size: .
v_call: TRBV2
j_call: TRBJ2-3
d_call: TRBD2
cdr3_aa: CASSDPEISGRPSTDTQYF
cdr3_nt: TGTGCCAGCAGTGACCCCGAGATTAGCGGGAGGCCTAGCACAGATACGCAGTATTTT

clone_size: many
v_call: TRBV6-1
j_call: TRBJ2-7
d_call: TRBD1
cdr3_aa: CASSPGQDFLYEQYF
cdr3_nt: TGTGCCAGCAGCCCGGGACAGGATTTCCTCTACGAGCAGTACTTC

clone_size: many
v_call: TRBV28
j_call: TRBJ2-1
d_call: TRBD1
cdr3_aa: CASSLHGTGVREQFF
cdr3_nt: TGTGCCAGCAGTTTACACGGGACAGGGGTGAGGGAGCAGTTCTTC

clone_size: few
v_call: TRBV5-6
j_call: TRBJ1-1
d_call: TRBD1
cdr3_aa: CASSFGTAATEAFF
cdr3_nt: TGTGCCAGCAGCTTCGGGACAGCCGCCACTGAAGCTTTCTTT

clone_size: .
v_call: TRBV5-1
j_call: TRBJ1-1
d_call: .
cdr3_aa: CANSLVWGRDTVNTEAFF
cdr3_nt: TGCGCCAACAGCTTGGTTTGGGGTCGGGACACGGTGAACACTGAAGCTTTCTTT

clone_size: many
v_call: TRBV12-3/TRBV12-4
j_call: TRBJ1-1
d_call: TRBD1
cdr3_aa: CASSPGTGNTEAFF
cdr3_nt: TGTGCCAGCAGTCCCGGGACAGGGAACACTGAAGCTTTCTTT

clone_size: many
v_call: TRBV6-1
j_call: TRBJ1-1
d_call: .
cdr3_aa: CASSPDRLKAFF
cdr3_nt: TGTGCCAGCAGCCCCGACCGGTTGAAAGCTTTCTTT

clone_size: few
v_call: TRBV5-8
j_call: TRBJ2-1
d_call: .
cdr3_aa: CASSLNLNEQFF
cdr3_nt: TGTGCCAGCAGCTTGAACCTCAATGAGCAGTTCTTC

clone_size: .
v_call: TRBV20-1
j_call: TRBJ2-6
d_call: .
cdr3_aa: CSAPLTGANVLTF
cdr3_nt: TGCAGTGCCCCTTTGACTGGGGCCAACGTCCTGACTTTC

clone_size: few
v_call: TRBV4-2
j_call: TRBJ1-5
d_call: .
cdr3_aa: CASSQGGTAYSNQPQHF
cdr3_nt: TGTGCCAGCAGCCAAGGGGGGACGGCTTATAGCAATCAGCCCCAGCATTTT

clone_size: many
v_call: TRBV3-1
j_call: TRBJ2-1
d_call: .
cdr3_aa: CASSPEGESYNEQFF
cdr3_nt: TGTGCCAGCAGCCCTGAAGGGGAATCCTACAATGAGCAGTTCTTC

clone_size: many
v_call: TRBV7-2
j_call: TRBJ2-5
d_call: .
cdr3_aa: CASSPYQETQYF
cdr3_nt: TGTGCCAGCAGCCCGTACCAAGAGACCCAGTACTTC

clone_size: few
v_call: TRBV5-8
j_call: TRBJ2-3
d_call: TRBD2
cdr3_aa: CASSSGLAGGRLTDTQYF
cdr3_nt: TGTGCCAGCAGCTCCGGACTAGCGGGGGGGCGTCTCACAGATACGCAGTATTTT

clone_size: .
v_call: TRBV12-3/TRBV12-4
j_call: TRBJ2-3
d_call: .
cdr3_aa: CASGNSGHLYF
cdr3_nt: TGTGCCAGCGGGAATAGCGGTCATCTGTATTTT

clone_size: few
v_call: TRBV19
j_call: TRBJ1-2
d_call: .
cdr3_aa: CASSIAPYGYTF
cdr3_nt: TGTGCCAGTAGTATTGCACCCTATGGCTACACCTTC

clone_size: .
v_call: TRBV5-6
j_call: TRBJ1-2
d_call: .
cdr3_aa: CASSLAGPTYGYTF
cdr3_nt: TGTGCCAGCAGCTTGGCCGGGCCTACTTATGGCTACACCTTC

clone_size: few
v_call: TRBV18
j_call: TRBJ2-3
d_call: .
cdr3_aa: CASSPIRGSTDTQYF
cdr3_nt: TGTGCCAGCTCACCAATCAGGGGCAGCACAGATACGCAGTATTTT

clone_size: many
v_call: TRBV12-3/TRBV12-4
j_call: TRBJ1-2
d_call: .
cdr3_aa: CASSLHSHYGYTF
cdr3_nt: TGTGCCAGCAGTTTACATAGTCACTATGGCTACACCTTC

clone_size: many
v_call: TRBV20-1
j_call: TRBJ2-5
d_call: TRBD1
cdr3_aa: CSDRPTGVGTQYF
cdr3_nt: TGCAGTGACCGCCCAACAGGGGTTGGGACCCAGTACTTC

clone_size: .
v_call: TRBV5-8
j_call: TRBJ2-7
d_call: TRBD2
cdr3_aa: CASSTLADESYEQYF
cdr3_nt: TGTGCCAGCAGCACACTAGCGGATGAATCCTACGAGCAGTACTTC

clone_size: few
v_call: TRBV9
j_call: TRBJ2-7
d_call: .
cdr3_aa: CASSAKWGSAEQYF
cdr3_nt: TGTGCCAGCAGCGCCAAGTGGGGGTCAGCCGAGCAGTACTTC

clone_size: .
v_call: TRBV3-1
j_call: TRBJ2-1
d_call: TRBD2
cdr3_aa: CASSQAGTSGRIDEQFF
cdr3_nt: TGTGCCAGCAGCCAAGCGGGGACTAGCGGGAGGATCGATGAGCAGTTCTTC

clone_size: .
v_call: TRBV20-1
j_call: TRBJ1-1
d_call: .
cdr3_aa: CSARDRRRGPIEAFF
cdr3_nt: TGCAGTGCTAGAGACCGGAGGAGGGGCCCTATTGAAGCTTTCTTT

clone_size: .
v_call: TRBV10-1
j_call: TRBJ2-7
d_call: .
cdr3_aa: CARRWTRETFHPLYEQYF
cdr3_nt: TGCGCCAGGCGATGGACGAGAGAGACCTTCCACCCCCTTTACGAGCAGTACTTC

clone_size: many
v_call: TRBV11-3
j_call: TRBJ2-1
d_call: .
cdr3_aa: CASSLTRGQGNEQFF
cdr3_nt: TGTGCCAGCAGCTTAACCCGGGGGCAAGGCAATGAGCAGTTCTTC

clone_size: many
v_call: TRBV2
j_call: TRBJ2-1
d_call: TRBD2
cdr3_aa: CASREVAGTPLIYNEQFF
cdr3_nt: TGTGCCTCCCGAGAGGTAGCGGGAACCCCTTTAATCTACAATGAGCAGTTCTTC

clone_size: few
v_call: TRBV9
j_call: TRBJ2-1
d_call: .
cdr3_aa: CASSVSTGNNEQFF
cdr3_nt: TGTGCCAGCAGCGTCTCGACGGGAAACAATGAGCAGTTCTTC

clone_size: few
v_call: TRBV6-1
j_call: TRBJ2-2
d_call: .
cdr3_aa: CASSLEAGHNTGELFF
cdr3_nt: TGTGCCAGCAGCCTCGAGGCGGGACACAACACCGGGGAGCTGTTTTTT

clone_size: many
v_call: TRBV12-3/TRBV12-4
j_call: TRBJ2-7
d_call: TRBD1
cdr3_aa: CASSSAGTVSYEQYF
cdr3_nt: TGTGCCAGCAGTTCCGCCGGGACAGTAAGCTACGAGCAGTACTTC

clone_size: many
v_call: TRBV27
j_call: TRBJ2-5
d_call: .
cdr3_aa: CASSLSVASWETQYF
cdr3_nt: TGTGCCAGCAGTTTATCGGTCGCTAGCTGGGAGACCCAGTACTTC

clone_size: many
v_call: TRBV6-1
j_call: TRBJ2-3
d_call: TRBD2
cdr3_aa: CASSNGLAGTDTQYF
cdr3_nt: TGTGCCAGCAGTAATGGACTAGCGGGCACAGATACGCAGTATTTT

clone_size: .
v_call: TRBV5-1
j_call: TRBJ2-3
d_call: .
cdr3_aa: CASGGDSRRDTQYF
cdr3_nt: TGCGCCAGCGGGGGAGACTCCCGCAGGGATACGCAGTATTTT

clone_size: .
v_call: TRBV5-1
j_call: TRBJ2-3
d_call: TRBD2
cdr3_aa: CASSLDSGGTDTQYF
cdr3_nt: TGCGCCAGCAGCTTGGACAGCGGGGGCACAGATACGCAGTATTTT

clone_size: .
v_call: TRBV2
j_call: TRBJ1-1
d_call: .
cdr3_aa: CASRGSRNTEAFF
cdr3_nt: TGTGCCAGCAGAGGGAGCAGGAACACTGAAGCTTTCTTT

clone_size: .
v_call: TRBV20-1
j_call: TRBJ2-7
d_call: TRBD1
cdr3_aa: CSARGAPDRGQYEQYF
cdr3_nt: TGCAGTGCTAGAGGCGCCCCCGACAGGGGGCAGTACGAGCAGTACTTC

clone_size: few
v_call: TRBV28
j_call: TRBJ1-4
d_call: .
cdr3_aa: CASRRGGLGEKLFF
cdr3_nt: TGTGCCAGCCGGCGGGGGGGATTGGGTGAAAAACTGTTTTTT

clone_size: few
v_call: TRBV13
j_call: TRBJ2-7
d_call: TRBD2
cdr3_aa: CASSTRGGTSYEQYF
cdr3_nt: TGTGCCAGCAGCACTCGCGGGGGGACATCCTACGAGCAGTACTTC

clone_size: .
v_call: TRBV19
j_call: TRBJ1-1
d_call: .
cdr3_aa: CASIPLGNTEAFF
cdr3_nt: TGTGCCAGTATTCCCCTAGGGAACACTGAAGCTTTCTTT

clone_size: .
v_call: TRBV20-1
j_call: TRBJ2-3
d_call: .
cdr3_aa: CRAWDFRTDTQYF
cdr3_nt: TGCAGAGCCTGGGACTTCCGCACAGATACGCAGTATTTT

clone_size: .
v_call: TRBV2
j_call: TRBJ1-1
d_call: TRBD1
cdr3_aa: CASASEPGGATEAFF
cdr3_nt: TGTGCCAGCGCTAGCGAACCAGGGGGCGCGACTGAAGCTTTCTTT

clone_size: few
v_call: TRBV10-3
j_call: TRBJ2-1
d_call: TRBD1
cdr3_aa: CAISETGGNEQFF
cdr3_nt: TGTGCCATCAGTGAGACAGGGGGGAATGAGCAGTTCTTC

clone_size: .
v_call: TRBV30
j_call: TRBJ2-1
d_call: .
cdr3_aa: CAWKGPYEQFF
cdr3_nt: TGTGCCTGGAAAGGCCCGTATGAGCAGTTCTTC

clone_size: .
v_call: TRBV5-1
j_call: TRBJ2-7
d_call: TRBD1
cdr3_aa: CASSLGSGQRSYEQYF
cdr3_nt: TGCGCCAGCAGCTTGGGCTCGGGACAGCGCTCCTACGAGCAGTACTTC

clone_size: many
v_call: TRBV7-3
j_call: TRBJ2-3
d_call: TRBD2
cdr3_aa: CASSLVSLSGRADTQYF
cdr3_nt: TGTGCCAGCAGCTTAGTCTCCCTGAGCGGGAGGGCAGATACGCAGTATTTT

clone_size: many
v_call: TRBV5-1
j_call: TRBJ2-2
d_call: TRBD2
cdr3_aa: CASSNLAGGPYGAGELFF
cdr3_nt: TGCGCCAGCAGCAACCTAGCGGGAGGGCCCTATGGGGCCGGGGAGCTGTTTTTT

clone_size: few
v_call: TRBV10-3
j_call: TRBJ2-7
d_call: .
cdr3_aa: CASQKITGYEQYF
cdr3_nt: TGTGCCAGTCAGAAGATTACAGGTTATGAGCAGTACTTC